This TCR beta chain was identified during a study of cytomegalovirus exposure and HLA in healthy donors (dated by TCRdb to the late 2010s). Broadly, across the study: According to an earlier analysis of 550 to 700 of the donors, 200 million or so T cells yielded some 120 million unique TCR beta sequences and around 280 Gb of sequence data. Approximately 310 gigabases of sequencing data and 70 million to 100 million unique TCR sequences were included in an early release covering several hundred HLA-typed donors. Of the 398 genotyped donors, 81% fell in the genetic ancestry cluster associated with self-reported Caucasian donors. The study aimed to test whether signatures of past pathogen exposure could be identified by cataloging public T cell receptors. The study used immunosequencing to profile the T cell repertoires of more than 650 subjects and linked those repertoires to cytomegalovirus serostatus. A separate validation cohort of 90 to 150 different subjects was used in addition to the roughly 700-subject first cohort. High-throughput TCR immunosequencing, statistical association of individual TCRs with disease status, and machine learning were combined to predict cytomegalovirus infection status. In a later analysis, previously published TCR beta repertoires from several hundred donors were re-analyzed and high-resolution HLA genotyping was added so that TCR occurrence patterns could be studied. The later analysis used no new phenotypic data to find candidate immune exposures, relying instead on TCR beta sequences and their occurrence across donors. An earlier analysis of roughly 600 of the donors used high-throughput TCR beta sequencing to judge whether each TCR beta V gene segment behaved as functional or pseudogenic. Donor age, sex, ethnicity and CMV serostatus were collected together with the repertoire data. A later genetic analysis took genome-wide SNP genotypes for about 55% of the roughly 700 donors and used that subset as a discovery cohort. All discovery cohort repertoires had been generated on a single sequencing platform. Both class I and class II loci were covered by HLA typing, at four-digit resolution. Typing coverage varied by locus: 629-630 donors for A, B, C, DRB1 and DQB1; more than 500 for DQA1; more than 600 for DPA1; 450 to 480 for DPB1. A handful of DR-DQ haplotypes were handled as single units for association and clustering because linkage in the cohort was strong. Across 398 genotyped donors of the cohort, an average of approximately 240,000 unique TCR beta nucleotide sequences per donor were sequenced, and about a sixth of those sequences were non-productive. Broader findings and caveats from the paper: V-gene and J-gene trimming of TCR beta chains was associated with a missense DCLRE1C variant in a later genetic analysis, and the association was replicated in an independent cohort. According to a later analysis, most CMV-associated TCR beta chains appeared to be HLA-restricted, and the HLA associations seemed to be driven largely by CMV exposure. In vitro tests confirmed that a few of the cytomegalovirus-associated TCR beta chains recognize cytomegalovirus antigens. Cytomegalovirus status was reported to be diagnosed by the classifier with high specificity and sensitivity in both the original and validation cohorts. In a later genetic analysis, fewer N-insertions in productive TCRs were reported among donors in an Asian-associated ancestry cluster than the 666-donor mean. Specific HLA alleles were associated with roughly 16,000 TCR beta sequences at a false discovery rate of 0.05 in a later analysis. In a later analysis, the rate of TCR association differed among HLA loci, with DRB1 alleles having the most associated TCRs and HLA-C alleles having the fewest. Some 15 rarely observed V segments, including chromosome 9 orphons, were excluded from the earlier analysis of approximately 500 of the donors because counts were too low. An earlier analysis of approximately 600 of the donors showed that most TCR beta V segments appeared in productive rearrangements either about 90% or about 30% of the time, which broadly matched IMGT annotations. The authors suggested that the approach could potentially be generalized to other disease states and immunological phenotypes. Sequencing depth was assumed to be roughly uniform across donors in the presence/absence analyses, though that assumption may not hold. HLA typing was unavailable for some donors at each locus, so association tests used only the typed subset. A further reported finding was that TCR beta sequences accurately predicted the HLA-A and HLA-B alleles for most subjects in the first cohort. The cohort was sequenced for TCR beta chains only, and without alpha or paired-chain data the features that could be detected were limited. While some public TCRs were present in many individuals, most TCR sequences turned up only very rarely across donors. Several of the top co-occurrence clusters appeared to be linked to parvovirus B19, influenza, CMV and Epstein-Barr virus, according to a later analysis. Some IMGT-functional V segments, including TRBV6-2 and TRBV6-3, could not be told apart with the 87-base-pair reads, so those segments were excluded. In the study, approximately 150 TCR beta chains were listed as associated with cytomegalovirus. Strong co-occurrence of HLA alleles, especially DR and DQ, made assigning TCR associations to individual alleles difficult. The only immune exposure information available for the cohort was CMV serostatus. Linkage disequilibrium might explain the correlated functional status among segregating V segments, but an unknown experimental factor could not be excluded. The sequencing pipeline was judged likely to have produced a cluster of highly shared sequence variants as a technical artifact. A later analysis found that HLA-associated TCR beta chains were more clonally expanded and had lower generation probabilities than equally common non-associated chains.

The library was obtained by the immunoSEQ multiplex PCR assay. The multiplex PCR relied on a mix of 60 forward primers for TCR Vbeta segments and 13 reverse primers for TCR Jbeta segments. Amplification of the CDR3 region of rearranged TCR beta genes was performed with a multiplex PCR assay on genomic DNA. On the Illumina HiSeq System, the amplified TCR beta libraries were sequenced as 87-base-pair reads. As for how the authors treated the data: A later analysis counted about 80 million unique TCR beta chains across the 690 or so repertoires, and roughly 9.9 million of these chains were shared by at least two donors. Raw reads were error-corrected and collapsed into unique sequences by a nearest-neighbor algorithm in which closely related sequences were merged to remove PCR and sequencing errors. V, D and J gene segments were assigned by aligning CDR3 sequences to IMGT reference sequences. For a sequence to be retained, at least a six-nucleotide match to both a V gene segment and a J gene segment was required. Rearrangements were classified as productive when the CDR3 lacked stop codons and remained in frame with V and J, and all other rearrangements were classified as non-productive. CDR3 was defined by IMGT convention, running from the second conserved V-encoded cysteine to the conserved J-encoded phenylalanine. Sequences without an unambiguous match to a single V gene segment were excluded from the earlier analysis of 450 to 750 of the donors. An earlier analysis of approximately 590 of the donors called V segments functional above 56.7% productive rearrangements and segregating when the between-donor standard deviation exceeded 5%. A statistical classification framework was built to diagnose cytomegalovirus status from the catalog of TCR beta chain sequences. In a later analysis, TCR nucleotide sequences were compared against IMGT/GENE-DB human TR gene sequences so that V and J genes could be assigned. Using the TCRdist pipeline, a later analysis assigned CDR3 sequences along with most-parsimonious VDJ recombination scenarios. In a later analysis, each TCR beta chain was defined by its CDR3 amino acid sequence together with its V-gene family, and reads without a unique V-gene family were excluded. A later analysis removed 450 to 600 highly shared, low-generation-probability nucleotide sequences to deal with suspected cross-contamination and a sequencing artifact. For each public chain, a later analysis derived a clonal expansion index from normalized ranks of inferred template counts within each repertoire. Generation probabilities in a later analysis came from a VDJ recombination model fitted to out-of-frame rearrangements, and those results were checked against IGoR. A later analysis scored TCR-TCR, TCR-HLA and TCR-CMV co-occurrence with hypergeometric tests, applying a repertoire-size bias correction to TCR pairs. A later analysis estimated false discovery rates by permuting HLA or CMV assignments 20 times. In a later analysis, co-occurring TCRs were grouped with DBSCAN, and TCRdist sequence similarity was added when clustering was performed within HLA-allele-positive subsets. Repertoires with fewer than 30,000 or more than 120,000 public chains, plus five repertoires with anomalous nucleotide sharing, were excluded from co-occurrence clustering. TCRdb stores this immuneACCESS table with in-frame sequences only. Part of the clones is absent; in the studies checked, under half of the shortfall reflects unresolved V genes, and no reason is known for the rest. D and trimming were read from the DNA, whereas the V and J calls and clone size are those reported in that table. This sample's table has entries for approximately 110,000 clones. Together, the top ten hold 2.2% of the sample.

Per the germline V gene, SGHRS is the CDR1 and YFSETQ is the CDR2. The CDR3 holds 15 amino acids from the cysteine to the phenylalanine. The CDR3 DNA has 45 bases and is translated from base 1. Trimming accounts for 3 bases at V and 3 bases at J, while the number of junction bases matched to no gene is 9. Regarding this clone: The antigen it recognizes is unknown.

The cohort consisted of hundreds of healthy bone marrow donors. At the time of sampling, all cohort members were nominally healthy, though unrecorded immune exposures were likely present. The donor tested CMV seronegative, placing the donor among the approximately 400 seronegative members of the cohort. A peripheral blood sample was provided by each donor, and peripheral blood mononuclear cells were used for TCR beta sequencing. The Qiagen DNeasy Blood Extraction Kit was used to extract genomic DNA from the blood cell samples. Sequenced input: PBMCs. The receptor was isolated from a man in his forties in good health and CMV-seronegative. Recombination joined TRBV5-1 with TRBJ2-7; 7 nucleotides in the junction match TRBD1. Here is the DNA: TGCGCCAGCAGCTCCAGACAGGGAGTGAGCTACGAGCAGTACTTC. Translated, this gives CASSSRQGVSYEQYF.